These 30 T cell receptor beta chains originate from one sample sequenced in a study of patients and donors after allogeneic stem cell transplantation. A single record per CDR3 protein comes from TCRdb applying MiXCR to the RT-PCR reads. The repertoire holds about 960,000 distinct CDR3 sequences, with about a sixth as singletons. Material: blood, either unsorted or a sorted T cell fraction (not recorded which). The receptors originated from a human donor who was either an allogeneic HSCT recipient or a stem cell or donor lymphocyte infusion donor (not recorded which). It is not recorded whose cells these are; they may come from a transplant donor.

The chain uses TRBV21-1 and TRBJ1-1; the tabulated D call, TRBD1, remains unverified against the DNA. TRBV21-1 is designated a pseudogene. CDR3 length: 17 amino acids. Written as DNA, the CDR3 is TGTGCCAGCAGCAAAGGGCCCGGGCAGGAATCGAACACTGAAGCTTTCTTT. Its translation: CASSKGPGQESNTEAFF.

The genes are TRBV4-3 and TRBJ2-1, with TRBD2 matching 9 bases. Germline values: CDR1 LGHNA, CDR2 YSLEER. The CDR3 is 16 residues long. V lost 0 bases to trimming and J lost 7 bases; unmatched junction nucleotides: 7. The CDR3: CASSQDGGGAINEQFF. CDR3 bases: TGCGCCAGCAGCCAAGACGGCGGGGGGGCCATAAATGAGCAGTTCTTC.

This chain joins TRBV5-1 and TRBJ1-2, with D maybe TRBD1 (6 bases). The CDR3 is 15 amino acids. Germline V gives CDR1 SGHRS, CDR2 YFSETQ. V dropped 0 bases and J dropped 2 bases, with 11 bases sitting between them. CDR3 residues: CASSLAPTGNYGYTF. The CDR3 DNA reads as TGCGCCAGCAGCTTGGCCCCGACAGGCAACTATGGCTACACCTTC.

This clonotype was observed at least ten times. This sequence joins TRBV5-6 and TRBJ2-2, with no clear D. The CDR3 sequence is 12 residues long. In germline, CDR1 is SGHDT, CDR2 YYEEEE. Trimming shortened V by 0 bases and J by 7 bases, and 4 bases separated the two germline ends. The CDR3 DNA is TGTGCCAGCAGCTTGGCCTACGGGGAGCTGTTTTTT. It yields the protein CASSLAYGELFF.

This clonotype was seen repeatedly, ten times or more. The V and J genes are TRBV12-3 or TRBV12-4 and TRBJ2-2, with D unclear. V was cut by 0 bases and J by 0 bases, with 5 bases left in between. There are 15 residues in the CDR3. CDR3 sequence: CASSLAGTNTGELFF. The CDR3 DNA reads as TGTGCCAGCAGTTTAGCTGGGACGAACACCGGGGAGCTGTTTTTT.

In its sample, this clonotype was seen a few times. This chain links TRBV6-2 or TRBV6-3 with TRBJ2-1; 10 nucleotides agree with TRBD2. The CDR3 totals 14 residues. The V segment lost 6 bases and the J segment 9 bases; nucleotides outside the gene matches: 8. CDR1 is MNHEY and CDR2 is SVGEGT in the germline V gene. Here the CDR3 DNA reads TGTGCCAGCAGCCCAACTAGCGGGATAATTGAGCAGTTCTTC. Residues: CASSPTSGIIEQFF.

V and J are TRBV20-1 and TRBJ2-3; D gene ambiguous. Trimming cost V 3 bases and J 5 bases, with 9 bases left between them. Germline CDR1 and CDR2: DFQATT and SNEGSKA (reference sequence). The CDR3 has 12 amino acids. The CDR3 reads CSASRKGDTQYF. The CDR3 DNA sequence: TGCAGTGCTAGCCGTAAGGGAGATACGCAGTATTTT.

This clonotype was recorded a few times. The rearrangement uses TRBV6-2 or TRBV6-3 and TRBJ1-5, with 7 bases lining up with TRBD1. CDR1 MNHEY and CDR2 SVGEGT come from the germline V gene. The V and J ends lost 7 bases and 0 bases, in that order; junction bases with no gene match: 3. The CDR3 is made up of 14 amino acids. The CDR3 nucleotides read TGTGCCAGCAACCGACAGGGTAGCAATCAGCCCCAGCATTTT. Translation: CASNRQGSNQPQHF.

The V and J genes are TRBV9 and TRBJ2-1; D uncertain. The V end was cut by 4 bases, the J end by 9 bases, with 14 bases between. The CDR3 contains 13 residues. Germline V gene sequence: CDR1 SGDLS, CDR2 YYNGEE. CDR3 amino acids: CASSSAGQSEQFF. The DNA for the CDR3 is TGTGCCAGCAGCTCGGCCGGGCAGAGTGAGCAGTTCTTC.

This chain links TRBV20-1 with TRBJ1-1; a weak D match, TRBD1 (5 bases). Deletions cut 3 bases from V and 4 bases from J, with 6 bases between. The CDR3 loop spans 11 amino acids. The germline CDR1 and CDR2 sequences are DFQATT and SNEGSKA (reference sequence). CDR3 DNA: TGCAGTGCTAGTCAGGGCACTGAAGCTTTCTTT. The encoded protein is CSASQGTEAFF.

The table lists this clonotype with a few counts. The chain carries TRBV7-8 and TRBJ2-1; 9 positions agree with TRBD1. The length of the CDR3 is 14 residues. CDR1 and CDR2 from the germline V gene are SGHVS and FQNEAQ. Trimming removed 8 bases from V and 8 bases from J; junction bases left unmatched: 10. The CDR3 loop is CASQGQGKIDEQFF. CDR3 nucleotides: TGTGCCAGCCAGGGACAGGGTAAAATCGATGAGCAGTTCTTC.

The V gene is TRBV7-6, the J gene TRBJ1-4; D may be TRBD1 (6 bases). V lost 5 bases and J 0 bases, leaving 19 bases between the germline ends. Germline CDR1 is SGHVS and CDR2 is FNYEAQ. The CDR3 sequence is 18 residues long. In DNA, the CDR3 is TGTGCCAGCAGCAAGCAGGGGACGGTCATTGCAACTAATGAAAAACTGTTTTTT. Its translation is CASSKQGTVIATNEKLFF. The complete variable domain, with remaining parts taken from reference TRBV7-6 and TRBJ1-4, reads GAGVSQSPRYKVTKRGQDVALRCDPISGHVSLYWYRQALGQGPEFLTYFNYEAQQDKSGLPNDRFSAERPEGSISTLTIQRTEQRDSAMYRCASSKQGTVIATNEKLFFGSGTQLSVL.

The chain employs TRBV20-1 and TRBJ2-1; 7 nucleotides line up with TRBD2. The CDR3 is made up of 14 amino acids. CDR1 and CDR2 (germline): DFQATT, SNEGSKA (reference sequence). V dropped 3 bases and J dropped 4; count of bases not matched to a gene: 6. CDR3 DNA: TGCAGTGCTAGTCTACGCGGGGGTTACAATGAGCAGTTCTTC. Translation: CSASLRGGYNEQFF.

The V call is TRBV7-2, the J call TRBJ2-2, with D unclear. The germline V gene has CDR1 SGHTA and CDR2 FQGNSA. There are 14 residues in the CDR3. V gave up 5 bases and J gave up 1 base, with 8 bases separating them. CDR3 in amino acids: CASSMDGNTGELFF. The CDR3 nucleotides read TGTGCCAGCAGCATGGACGGGAACACCGGGGAGCTGTTTTTT.

The J gene is TRBJ1-5, the V gene TRBV12-3 or TRBV12-4, with D possibly matching TRBD1 (5 bases). CDR3 length: 16 residues. V lost 4 bases and J lost 3, with 16 bases in between. The CDR3 DNA follows: TGTGCCAGCAGTTCGGCCGGGGGGATGAACAATCAGCCCCAGCATTTT. Its protein product is CASSSAGGMNNQPQHF.

This clonotype was observed a handful of times. The V call is TRBV2, the J call TRBJ2-5; 8 bases map to TRBD1. Trimming at V came to 6 bases and at J to 5 bases, leaving 2 bases not matched to a gene. This CDR3 comprises 12 residues. Looked up from germline, CDR1 is SNHLY and CDR2 is FYNNEI. CDR3 loop: CASSDRGETQYF. The CDR3 DNA sequence: TGTGCCAGCAGCGACAGGGGTGAGACCCAGTACTTC.

CDR3 nucleotide sequence: TGTGCCAGCACCGTGATGGCGGGTAGCGGGGGATTCCAGTACTTC. This sequence encodes CASTVMAGSGGFQYF. J is TRBJ2-5 and V is TRBV2; 9 bases are a match to TRBD2. The length of the CDR3 is 15 residues. Looked up from germline, CDR1 is SNHLY and CDR2 is FYNNEI. After removal of 7 bases from V and 10 bases from J, the junction contained 16 bases not matched to a gene.

This clonotype came up a few times. The junction does not match germline at one end; this may be a read error. V usage is TRBV4-3 and J usage is TRBJ2-1; D call uncertain. CDR3 length: 16 amino acids. CDR1 and CDR2 from the germline V gene are LGHNA and YSLEER. In nucleotides, the CDR3 is TGCGCCAGCAGCCAAGATCGACTGAGCTCCTACAATGAGCGGTTCTTC. It codes for CASSQDRLSSYNERFF.

The CDR3: CASGSPRSRTGELFF. The CDR3 DNA sequence: TGTGCTAGTGGTTCTCCTCGGAGCCGAACCGGGGAGCTGTTTTTT. This sequence joins TRBV12-5 and TRBJ2-2; D call uncertain. CDR3 size: 15 residues. The ends were cut back, 4 bases at V and 5 bases at J, with 14 bases in the middle. The germline V gene has CDR1 LGHNT and CDR2 FRNRAP.

The table lists this clonotype with a few counts. The DNA of the CDR3 is TGCAGTGCTATGGGACTAGCGGGAGTGGATCCTACAGATACGCAGTATTTT. Encoded protein: CSAMGLAGVDPTDTQYF. The rearrangement links TRBV20-1 to TRBJ2-3; 14 nucleotides align to TRBD2. Trimming cost V 4 bases and J 3 bases; bases outside gene matches: 9. The germline V gene has CDR1 DFQATT and CDR2 SNEGSKA (reference sequence). CDR3 length: 17 amino acids.

This chain connects TRBV12-3 or TRBV12-4 to TRBJ1-1; D is undetermined. Trimming shortened V by 3 bases and J by 8 bases, and 13 bases separated the two germline ends. The CDR3 has 13 residues. The DNA for the CDR3 is TGTGCCAGCAGTTTCGGCGACGGGAAAGAAGCTTTCTTT. This translates into CASSFGDGKEAFF.

The rearrangement uses TRBV4-1 and TRBJ1-6; 7 bases match TRBD1. J gave up 10 bases and V 3 bases, and 9 bases lay outside the gene matches. CDR1 is MGHRA, CDR2 YSYEKL, per germline. This CDR3 has 15 amino acids. The CDR3 DNA sequence: TGCGCCAGCAGCCAGTGGGACAGATTAAAATCACCCCTCCACTTT. It specifies CASSQWDRLKSPLHF.

This rearrangement joins TRBV9 to TRBJ2-2, with D perhaps matching TRBD1 (5 bases). Germline V CDR1 and CDR2: SGDLS, YYNGEE. With 0 bases removed from V and 0 bases from J, the gap between germline ends came to 12 bases. The CDR3 has 17 amino acids. CDR3 DNA: TGTGCCAGCAGCGTAGCGGTCGGCAGGGCGAACACCGGGGAGCTGTTTTTT. Translation gives CASSVAVGRANTGELFF.

Turning to this clonotype: The junction does not match germline at one end; this may be a read error. V usage is TRBV6-1 and J usage is TRBJ2-3; a possible D gene is TRBD2 (5 bases). Germline lookup yields CDR1 MNHNS and CDR2 SASEGT. This CDR3 region has 13 residues. In nucleotides, the CDR3 is TGTGCCAGCAGCCCCACGACTACAGATACGCTGTATTTT. Translated, it gives CASSPTTTDTLYF.

This clonotype was counted a few times. V usage is TRBV12-3 or TRBV12-4 and J usage is TRBJ2-1; D gene ambiguous. This CDR3 contains 14 residues. V lost 2 bases and J 8 bases, leaving 13 bases between the germline ends. CDR3 DNA sequence: TGTGCCAGCAGTTTACTAACGGACGCCCATGAGCAGTTCTTC. Translating gives CASSLLTDAHEQFF.

This clonotype has more than one count but fewer than ten. This chain joins TRBV7-9 and TRBJ1-2; D is possibly TRBD1 (5 bases). Deletions cut 4 bases from V and 4 bases from J, with 13 bases between. The CDR3 is made up of 14 amino acids. The germline CDR1 and CDR2 sequences are SEHNR and FQNEAQ (reference sequence). The CDR3 loop is CASSSQTGTYGYTF. CDR3 coding DNA: TGTGCCAGCAGCTCACAGACGGGGACCTATGGCTACACCTTC.

This clonotype was seen only a few times. This chain joins TRBV7-8 and TRBJ2-2; D is undetermined. The CDR3 is 14 amino acids. Per germline, CDR1 SGHVS and CDR2 FQNEAQ. V lost 5 bases to trimming and J lost 9 bases, with 16 bases between them. The CDR3 loop reads CASSENRAPRELFF. For the CDR3, the DNA is TGTGCCAGCAGCGAGAACCGGGCCCCTAGGGAGCTGTTTTTT.

The chain has TRBV20-1 and TRBJ1-1; D might be TRBD1 (6 bases). Looked up from germline, CDR1 is DFQATT and CDR2 is SNEGSKA (reference sequence). The CDR3 contains 16 residues. The V gene lost 2 bases and the J gene lost 1 base, with 17 bases spanning the gap. The CDR3 here is CSARITGLLANTEAFF. Here the CDR3 DNA reads TGCAGTGCTAGAATAACAGGGCTTTTAGCGAACACTGAAGCTTTCTTT.

A few counts support this clonotype. The V and J genes are TRBV20-1 and TRBJ2-1; D is perhaps TRBD1 or TRBD2 (5 bases each). V gave up 4 bases and J gave up 3 bases, with 13 bases separating them. This CDR3 is 14 amino acids long. Germline loops: CDR1 DFQATT, CDR2 SNEGSKA (reference sequence). The CDR3 DNA sequence: TGCAGTGCTAAGGGACCGCTAATCTACAATGAGCAGTTCTTC. Translation: CSAKGPLIYNEQFF.

The chain couples TRBV20-1 to TRBJ1-2; D remains ambiguous. The V gene's germline CDR1 is DFQATT and CDR2 SNEGSKA (reference sequence). The CDR3 consists of 15 residues. V gave up 8 bases and J gave up 0 bases, with 19 bases separating them. The CDR3 reads CSRVGRQNPNYGYTF. Written as DNA, the CDR3 is TGCAGTCGGGTCGGCAGGCAGAATCCTAACTATGGCTACACCTTC.